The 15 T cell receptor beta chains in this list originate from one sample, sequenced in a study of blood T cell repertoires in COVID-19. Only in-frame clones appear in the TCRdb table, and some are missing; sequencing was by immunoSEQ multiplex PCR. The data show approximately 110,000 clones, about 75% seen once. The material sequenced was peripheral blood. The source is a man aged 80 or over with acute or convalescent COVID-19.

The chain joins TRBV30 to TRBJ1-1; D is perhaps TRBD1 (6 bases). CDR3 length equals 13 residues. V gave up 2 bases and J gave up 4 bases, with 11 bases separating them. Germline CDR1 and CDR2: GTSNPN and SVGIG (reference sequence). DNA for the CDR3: TGTGCCTGGAGTTGGTTAGGGGGCACTGAAGCTTTCTTT. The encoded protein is CAWSWLGGTEAFF.

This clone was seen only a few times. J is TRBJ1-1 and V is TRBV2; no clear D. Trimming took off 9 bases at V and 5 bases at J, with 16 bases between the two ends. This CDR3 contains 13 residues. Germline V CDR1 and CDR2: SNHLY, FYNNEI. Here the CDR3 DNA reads TGTGCCAGAAAAAGACCAACGGGAACTGAAGCTTTCTTT. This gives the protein CARKRPTGTEAFF.

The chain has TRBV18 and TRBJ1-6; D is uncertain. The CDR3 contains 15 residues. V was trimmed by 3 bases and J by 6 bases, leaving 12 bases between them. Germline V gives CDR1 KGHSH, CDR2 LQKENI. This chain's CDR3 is CASSPTGGSNSPLHF. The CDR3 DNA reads TGTGCCAGCTCACCTACGGGAGGGAGTAATTCACCCCTCCACTTT.

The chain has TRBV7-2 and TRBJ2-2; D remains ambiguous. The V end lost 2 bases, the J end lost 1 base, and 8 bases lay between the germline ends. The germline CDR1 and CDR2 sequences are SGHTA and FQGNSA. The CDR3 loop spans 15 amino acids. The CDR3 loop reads CASSLYAENTGELFF. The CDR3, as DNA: TGTGCCAGCAGCTTATACGCAGAGAACACCGGGGAGCTGTTTTTT.

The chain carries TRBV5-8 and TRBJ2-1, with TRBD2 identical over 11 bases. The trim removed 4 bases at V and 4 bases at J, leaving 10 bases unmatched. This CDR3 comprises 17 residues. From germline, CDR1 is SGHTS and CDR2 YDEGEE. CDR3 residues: CASSQQGLAVPYNEQFF. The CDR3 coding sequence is TGTGCCAGCAGCCAGCAGGGACTAGCGGTCCCTTACAATGAGCAGTTCTTC.

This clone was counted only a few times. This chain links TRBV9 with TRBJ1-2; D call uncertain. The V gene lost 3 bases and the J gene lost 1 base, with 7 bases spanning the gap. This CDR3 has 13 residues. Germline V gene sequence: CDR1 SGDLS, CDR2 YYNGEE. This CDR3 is CASSGGDNYGYTF. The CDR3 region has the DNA TGTGCCAGCAGCGGGGGAGATAACTATGGCTACACCTTC.

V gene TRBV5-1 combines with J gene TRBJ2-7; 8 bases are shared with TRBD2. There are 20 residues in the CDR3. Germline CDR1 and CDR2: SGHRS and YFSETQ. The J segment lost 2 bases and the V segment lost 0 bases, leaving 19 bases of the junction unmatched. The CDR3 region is CASSLAPLGGGRMGTYEQYF. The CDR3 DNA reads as TGCGCCAGCAGCTTGGCCCCCCTGGGTGGCGGGAGGATGGGGACCTACGAGCAGTACTTC.

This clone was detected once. CDR3 region: CASSLGPRGVTDTQYF. Written as DNA, the CDR3 is TGTGCCAGCAGCCTAGGCCCCCGGGGGGTCACAGATACGCAGTATTTT. The V gene is TRBV7-2, the J gene TRBJ2-3; the match to TRBD2 covers 7 bases. Germline CDR1 reads SGHTA; CDR2 reads FQGNSA. Losses at the gene ends were 5 bases for V and 2 bases for J; bases not matched to a gene: 10. The CDR3 contains 16 residues.

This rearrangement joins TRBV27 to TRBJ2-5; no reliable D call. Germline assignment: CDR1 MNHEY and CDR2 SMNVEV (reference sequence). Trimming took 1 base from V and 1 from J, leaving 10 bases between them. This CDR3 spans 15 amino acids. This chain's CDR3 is CASSLLSGFQETQYF. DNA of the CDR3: TGTGCCAGCAGTTTATTGTCCGGTTTCCAAGAGACCCAGTACTTC.

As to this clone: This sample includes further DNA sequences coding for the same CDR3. The CDR3 spells CASSAGLKETQYF. The CDR3 DNA is TGCGCCAGCAGCGCGGGACTTAAAGAGACCCAGTACTTC. The rearrangement uses TRBV5-1 and TRBJ2-5; tentatively, D is TRBD2 (6 bases). Trimming cost V 4 bases and J 3 bases, with 10 bases left between them. This CDR3 has 13 amino acids. Germline CDR1 reads SGHRS; CDR2 reads YFSETQ.

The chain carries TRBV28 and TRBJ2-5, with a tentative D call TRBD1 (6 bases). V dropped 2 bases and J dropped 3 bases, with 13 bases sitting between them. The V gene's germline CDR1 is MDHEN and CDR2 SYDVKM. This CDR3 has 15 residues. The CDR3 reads CASSLRTGLKETQYF. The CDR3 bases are TGTGCCAGCAGTTTAAGAACAGGGCTAAAAGAGACCCAGTACTTC.

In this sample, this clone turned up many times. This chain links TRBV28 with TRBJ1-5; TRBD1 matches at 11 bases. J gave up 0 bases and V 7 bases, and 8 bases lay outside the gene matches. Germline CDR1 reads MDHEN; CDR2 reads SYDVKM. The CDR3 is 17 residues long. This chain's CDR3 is CASKGTGGLSSNQPQHF. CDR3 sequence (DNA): TGTGCCAGCAAGGGGACAGGGGGTCTATCTAGCAATCAGCCCCAGCATTTT.

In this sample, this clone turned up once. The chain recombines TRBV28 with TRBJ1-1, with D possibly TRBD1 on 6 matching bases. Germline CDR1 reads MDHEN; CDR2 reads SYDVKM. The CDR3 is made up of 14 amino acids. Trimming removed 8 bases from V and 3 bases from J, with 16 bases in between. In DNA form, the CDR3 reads TGTGCCAGCGTGTCAACAGGGTTTTACACTGAAGCTTTCTTT. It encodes CASVSTGFYTEAFF.

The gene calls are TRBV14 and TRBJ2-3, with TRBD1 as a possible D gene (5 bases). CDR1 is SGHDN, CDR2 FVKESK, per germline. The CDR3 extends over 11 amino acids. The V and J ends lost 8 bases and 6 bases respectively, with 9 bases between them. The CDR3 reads CASGQYDTQYF. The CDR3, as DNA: TGTGCCAGCGGACAATACGATACGCAGTATTTT.

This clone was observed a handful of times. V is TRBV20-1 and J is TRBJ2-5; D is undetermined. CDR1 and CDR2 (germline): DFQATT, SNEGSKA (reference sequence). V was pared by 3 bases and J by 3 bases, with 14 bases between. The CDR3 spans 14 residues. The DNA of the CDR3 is TGCAGTGCTAGTTTCCAGGATCTTAAAGAGACCCAGTACTTC. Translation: CSASFQDLKETQYF.